Each of the 32 T cell receptor beta chains below was sequenced from the same sample in a study of T cells in localized non-small cell lung cancer. The method was immunoSEQ multiplex PCR; TCRdb's version includes in-frame clones alone and lacks a portion of them. The table includes 35,000 to 40,000 clones, about four fifths detected once. The sample in question was peripheral blood, obtained before any cancer treatment. The origin of the receptors is a male donor older than 55 with stage III squamous cell lung carcinoma.

This chain joins TRBV29-1 and TRBJ2-5, with TRBD1 identical over 10 bases. The length of the CDR3 is 14 residues. J lost 0 bases, V lost 6 bases, and 4 bases had no gene match. Germline V gives CDR1 SQVTM, CDR2 ANQGSEA. As DNA, the CDR3 is TGCAGCGTGACAGGGGGCTCGCACCAAGAGACCCAGTACTTC. Residues: CSVTGGSHQETQYF. Combining the CDR3 with reference TRBV29-1 and TRBJ2-5 gives the whole variable domain SAVISQKPSRDICQRGTSLTIQCQVDSQVTMMFWYRQQPGQSLTLIATANQGSEATYESGFVIDKFPISRPNLTFSTLTVSNMSPEDSSIYLCSVTGGSHQETQYFGPGTRLLVL.

The rearrangement uses TRBV6-9 and TRBJ1-2; no clear D gene. V gave up 6 bases and J gave up 2 bases, with 10 bases separating them. Germline CDR1 and CDR2: MNHGY and SVAAGI. This CDR3 comprises 13 residues. In DNA, the CDR3 is TGTGCCAGCAGCAATAACGGGAACTATGGCTACACCTTC. Amino acids: CASSNNGNYGYTF.

The genes are TRBV27 and TRBJ2-3, with 7 bases identical to TRBD2. There are 16 residues in the CDR3. The V and J ends lost 6 bases and 1 base, in that order; junction bases with no gene match: 10. Germline V gives CDR1 MNHEY, CDR2 SMNVEV (reference sequence). CDR3 nucleotides: TGTGCCAGCAGACTACGACGGGAGGTTGGCACAGATACGCAGTATTTT. Its translation is CASRLRREVGTDTQYF.

The V and J genes are TRBV2 and TRBJ2-1; 11 bases map to TRBD2. V was clipped by 5 bases and J by 3 bases; unmatched bases: 9. The CDR3 sequence is 17 residues long. Germline CDR1 and CDR2: SNHLY and FYNNEI. This chain's CDR3 is CASSYTTGTSGYNEQFF. CDR3 DNA sequence: TGTGCCAGCAGTTATACTACCGGGACTAGCGGCTACAATGAGCAGTTCTTC. Supplemented by reference TRBV2 and TRBJ2-1, the full variable domain reads EPEVTQTPSHQVTQMGQEVILRCVPISNHLYFYWYRQILGQKVEFLVSFYNNEISEKSEIFDDQFSVERPDGSNFTLKIRSTKLEDSAMYFCASSYTTGTSGYNEQFFGPGTRLTVL.

With respect to this clone: Other DNA sequences from this sample encode an identical CDR3 as well. V usage is TRBV6-1 and J usage is TRBJ1-1; D possibly corresponds to TRBD1 (6 bases). Germline CDR1 MNHNS, CDR2 SASEGT. The CDR3 length is 15 residues. V was clipped by 7 bases and J by 1 base, with 16 bases between them. CDR3 residues: CASNPRGQGNTEAFF. The CDR3 nucleotides are TGTGCCAGCAATCCTAGGGGACAAGGGAACACTGAAGCTTTCTTT.

The V gene is TRBV6-4, the J gene TRBJ1-1; D is unresolved. Trimming removed 3 bases at V and 1 base at J, with 6 bases between. This CDR3 contains 13 residues. CDR1 is MRHNA, CDR2 SNTAGT, per germline. Here the CDR3 DNA reads TGTGCCAGCAGTGAGTGGCAGAACACTGAAGCTTTCTTT. Translation: CASSEWQNTEAFF.

This clone was counted between two and nine times. This chain connects TRBV7-9 to TRBJ1-2; 9 bases fit TRBD1. Trimming removed 5 bases from V and 6 bases from J; junction bases left unmatched: 7. The CDR3 sequence is 14 residues long. Looked up from germline, CDR1 is SEHNR and CDR2 is FQNEAQ (reference sequence). The CDR3 reads CASSLPDRGNGYTF. The DNA for the CDR3 is TGTGCCAGCAGCCTACCCGACAGGGGGAATGGCTACACCTTC.

The chain has TRBV30 and TRBJ1-6; D may be TRBD1 (5 bases). This CDR3 spans 16 amino acids. Germline assignment: CDR1 GTSNPN and CDR2 SVGIG (reference sequence). The V gene lost 2 bases and the J gene lost 1 base, with 12 bases spanning the gap. The CDR3 is CAWSTPGVSYNSPLHF. The CDR3 nucleotides are TGTGCCTGGAGTACCCCGGGGGTATCCTATAATTCACCCCTCCACTTT.

The genes are TRBV19 and TRBJ2-7; TRBD1 agrees at 7 bases. The junction had 10 bases not matched to a gene; V was cut back by 4 bases and J by 4 bases. The germline gives CDR1 LNHDA, CDR2 SQIVND (reference sequence). This CDR3 spans 15 amino acids. This CDR3 reads CASSTLQGNYYEQYF. The CDR3 DNA reads as TGTGCCAGTAGTACCTTACAGGGGAACTATTACGAGCAGTACTTC.

V gene TRBV5-1 combines with J gene TRBJ2-2; D remains unclear. CDR3 size: 14 residues. Trimming cost V 1 base and J 4 bases, with 8 bases left between them. Germline CDR1 reads SGHRS; CDR2 reads YFSETQ. The CDR3 nucleotides read TGCGCCAGCAGCTTGCTAGAGAGCACCGGGGAGCTGTTTTTT. The encoded protein is CASSLLESTGELFF.

The rearrangement links TRBV19 to TRBJ2-1; 9 bases align to TRBD2. CDR3 size: 16 residues. The germline V gene has CDR1 LNHDA and CDR2 SQIVND (reference sequence). The J segment lost 3 bases and the V segment lost 1 base, leaving 4 bases of the junction unmatched. Written as DNA, the CDR3 is TGTGCCAGTAGTATAGTTAGCGGGGGTAACTACAATGAGCAGTTCTTC. Translation: CASSIVSGGNYNEQFF.

CDR3 sequence (DNA): TGTGCCAGCAGTTACCCTGGGAGGGGCGAGCAGTACTTC. It specifies CASSYPGRGEQYF. This chain joins TRBV6-6 and TRBJ2-7, with 7 bases that match TRBD2. This CDR3 contains 13 residues. Trimming took 2 bases from V and 6 from J; bases not matched to a gene: 4. The germline V gene has CDR1 MNHNY and CDR2 SVGAGI (reference sequence).

This rearrangement joins TRBV5-1 to TRBJ2-5; unclear D gene. Germline values: CDR1 SGHRS, CDR2 YFSETQ. V lost 0 bases and J 5 bases, leaving 11 bases between the germline ends. The CDR3 extends over 14 amino acids. The CDR3 spells CASSLEAVRETQYF. CDR3 nucleotide sequence: TGCGCCAGCAGCTTGGAGGCAGTTAGGGAGACCCAGTACTTC.

The chain recombines TRBV7-6 with TRBJ2-7; D is perhaps TRBD1 (9 bases). From germline, CDR1 is SGHVS and CDR2 FNYEAQ. With 3 bases removed from V and 1 base from J, the gap between germline ends came to 25 bases. CDR3 length: 19 residues. The CDR3 sequence is CASSLGTGPTSGASYEQYF. For the CDR3, the DNA is TGTGCCAGCAGCTTGGGGACAGGGCCCACTAGCGGTGCTTCCTACGAGCAGTACTTC.

The gene calls are TRBV5-4 and TRBJ1-6; no clear D. The V gene's germline CDR1 is SGHNT and CDR2 YYREEE (reference sequence). Trimming left V 1 base short and J 6 bases short, with 14 bases between. The CDR3 is 16 amino acids. The CDR3 DNA follows: TGTGCCAGCAGCTTGAATGGGCCGGTTCTTAATTCACCCCTCCACTTT. As protein: CASSLNGPVLNSPLHF.

In its sample, this clone was seen once. The CDR3 spells CASSERGLAGVYNEQFF. CDR3 nucleotide sequence: TGTGCCAGTAGTGAAAGAGGACTAGCGGGAGTTTATAATGAGCAGTTCTTC. This chain joins TRBV19 and TRBJ2-1; 13 nucleotides align to TRBD2. CDR1 and CDR2 from the germline V gene are LNHDA and SQIVND (reference sequence). V dropped 5 bases and J dropped 7; count of bases not matched to a gene: 11. The CDR3 totals 17 residues.

To note about this clone: The junction and the germline gene differ at one end; a read error may be behind it. This chain uses TRBV11-2 with TRBJ2-5, with D perhaps given as TRBD1 or TRBD2 (6 bases each). The CDR3 consists of 14 residues. Germline values: CDR1 SGHAT, CDR2 FQNNGV. CDR3 sequence reads: CAGSLSGGRETQYF. CDR3 in DNA: TGTGCCGGCAGTCTTTCTGGGGGGCGTGAGACCCAGTACTTC.

The chain employs TRBV7-9 and TRBJ2-3; either TRBD1 or TRBD2 may fit D (5 bases each). This CDR3 has 15 residues. Germline lookup yields CDR1 SEHNR and CDR2 FQNEAQ (reference sequence). The V end was cut by 8 bases, the J end by 2 bases, with 17 bases between. CDR3 sequence reads: CASALGVGDTDTQYF. Here the CDR3 DNA reads TGTGCCAGCGCGCTGGGGGTGGGGGACACAGATACGCAGTATTTT.

This clone occurred a few times. CDR3: CASSRIGGLRETQYF. CDR3 nucleotide sequence: TGTGCCAGCAGTAGGATTGGGGGGCTGAGGGAGACCCAGTACTTC. The rearrangement links TRBV28 to TRBJ2-5; D may match TRBD1 or TRBD2 (6 bases each). The CDR3 length is 15 residues. Trimming stripped 5 bases from V and 5 bases from J, with 18 bases between. CDR1 is MDHEN and CDR2 is SYDVKM in the germline V gene. Supplemented by reference TRBV28 and TRBJ2-5, the full variable domain reads DVKVTQSSRYLVKRTGEKVFLECVQDMDHENMFWYRQDPGLGLRLIYFSYDVKMKEKGDIPEGYSVSREKKERFSLILESASTNQTSMYLCASSRIGGLRETQYFGPGTRLLVL.

The V call is TRBV6-1, the J call TRBJ1-2; the match to TRBD1 covers 7 bases. The length of the CDR3 is 14 residues. Germline V gives CDR1 MNHNS, CDR2 SASEGT. V lost 2 bases and J lost 8; bases outside the gene matches: 8. CDR3 region: CASSEKVAGGGYTF. CDR3 coding DNA: TGTGCCAGCAGTGAAAAAGTGGCAGGGGGAGGCTACACCTTC.

This chain's CDR3 is CASSPLDIQGNQPQHF. In DNA, the CDR3 is TGTGCCAGCAGCCCCTTAGATATACAGGGAAATCAGCCCCAGCATTTT. The rearrangement joins TRBV7-9 to TRBJ1-5, with D possibly matching TRBD1 (6 bases). The CDR3 covers 16 residues. Germline V gene lookup returns CDR1 SEHNR and CDR2 FQNEAQ (reference sequence). Trimming cost V 5 bases and J 4 bases, with 18 bases left between them.

This chain links TRBV6-5 with TRBJ1-1, with D possibly matching TRBD1 (6 bases). V was pared by 4 bases and J by 4 bases, with 13 bases between. CDR3 length: 14 amino acids. Germline V lookup: CDR1 MNHEY, CDR2 SVGAGI. The CDR3 loop reads CASSLQGGFTEAFF. The CDR3 DNA is TGTGCCAGCAGTTTACAGGGAGGCTTCACTGAAGCTTTCTTT.

A few counts support this clone. The chain is built from TRBV6-1 and TRBJ1-1, with 11 bases identical to TRBD1. The CDR3 extends over 16 amino acids. The V segment lost 4 bases and the J segment 4 bases; nucleotides outside the gene matches: 8. CDR1 is MNHNS, CDR2 SASEGT, per germline. DNA of the CDR3: TGTGCCAGCAGTGCCCGGGACAGGGGGTTGGTCACTGAAGCTTTCTTT. Its protein product is CASSARDRGLVTEAFF.

This clone was detected a few times. The CDR3 region has the DNA TGCAGCTCAACGGCCCACAGATCCTACAATGAGCAGTTCTTC. Its protein is CSSTAHRSYNEQFF. The V and J genes are TRBV29-1 and TRBJ2-1; D is uncertain. Trimming stripped 8 bases from V and 1 base from J, with 15 bases between. CDR3 length: 14 amino acids. The germline CDR1 and CDR2 sequences are SQVTM and ANQGSEA.

J is TRBJ2-5 and V is TRBV6-5, with 11 positions matching TRBD2. V was clipped by 4 bases and J by 1 base; unmatched bases: 5. The CDR3 extends over 16 amino acids. Germline V gene data show CDR1 as MNHEY and CDR2 as SVGAGI. For the CDR3, the DNA is TGTGCCAGCAGTTTCGGACTAGCGGGTATCCAAGAGACCCAGTACTTC. Translated, it gives CASSFGLAGIQETQYF.

In DNA form, the CDR3 reads TGTGCCAGCAGCTTAGAATTGGTCAGGGGGCGGCACACTGAAGCTTTCTTT. Amino acid sequence: CASSLELVRGRHTEAFF. The chain links TRBV7-9 to TRBJ1-1; 8 bases map to TRBD1. After removal of 1 base from V and 3 bases from J, the junction contained 10 bases not matched to a gene. The CDR3 runs 17 residues. CDR1 is SEHNR and CDR2 is FQNEAQ in the germline V gene (reference sequence). Together with reference TRBV7-9 and TRBJ1-1, the CDR3 gives the full variable domain: DTGVSQNPRHKITKRGQNVTFRCDPISEHNRLYWYRQTLGQGPEFLTYFQNEAQLEKSRLLSDRFSAERPKGSFSTLEIQRTEQGDSAMYLCASSLELVRGRHTEAFFGQGTRLTVV.

The chain couples TRBV4-1 to TRBJ2-3, with D possibly being TRBD2 (6 bases). Trimming took off 0 bases at V and 7 bases at J, with 14 bases between the two ends. This CDR3 is built from 15 residues. Germline CDR1 and CDR2: MGHRA and YSYEKL. The CDR3 DNA follows: TGCGCCAGCAGCCAAGAATCGGGACTGCTCAATACGCAGTATTTT. As protein: CASSQESGLLNTQYF.

V and J are TRBV14 and TRBJ2-3; 7 positions agree with TRBD2. V was pared by 3 bases and J by 4 bases, with 4 bases of the junction left unmatched. The CDR3 is 14 residues long. Looked up from germline, CDR1 is SGHDN and CDR2 is FVKESK. The CDR3 coding sequence is TGTGCCAGCAGCCAGGGGGGGAGCGCAGATACGCAGTATTTT. Translation gives CASSQGGSADTQYF.

V gene TRBV2 combines with J gene TRBJ2-7; 9 positions match TRBD2. In germline, CDR1 is SNHLY, CDR2 FYNNEI. This CDR3 comprises 14 residues. V lost 3 bases and J lost 2; bases outside the gene matches: 2. This CDR3 is CASSDSGSTYEQYF. The DNA of the CDR3 is TGTGCCAGCAGTGATAGCGGGAGTACCTACGAGCAGTACTTC.

By frequency in the sample, this clone is medium-sized. V gene TRBV6-5 combines with J gene TRBJ1-1; D call uncertain. Per the germline V gene, CDR1 is MNHEY and CDR2 is SVGAGI. The V gene lost 2 bases and the J gene lost 1 base, with 8 bases spanning the gap. There are 14 residues in the CDR3. The chain's CDR3 is CASSYIGTNTEAFF. The CDR3 bases are TGTGCCAGCAGTTACATAGGTACGAACACTGAAGCTTTCTTT.

The CDR3 nucleotides are TGTGCCAGCAGCGAGGGAGGGGTTTGGGTGAACACTGAAGCTTTCTTT. Translated, it gives CASSEGGVWVNTEAFF. The gene calls are TRBV5-6 and TRBJ1-1, with a weak D call TRBD1 (5 bases). CDR1 and CDR2 (germline): SGHDT, YYEEEE. Trimming stripped 4 bases from V and 0 bases from J, with 16 bases between. This CDR3 region has 16 residues.

The rearrangement links TRBV5-1 to TRBJ2-1; 7 positions agree with TRBD1. Losses at the gene ends were 1 base for V and 2 bases for J; bases not matched to a gene: 3. Germline V gives CDR1 SGHRS, CDR2 YFSETQ. The CDR3 consists of 15 residues. CDR3 DNA: TGCGCCAGCAGCTTGCAGGGACAGCCCTACAATGAGCAGTTCTTC. It specifies CASSLQGQPYNEQFF.